Listed below are T cell receptor beta chains from one sample, sequenced in a study of post-analysis software for immune sequencing data. TCRdb recomputed calls from the PCR reads with MiXCR, one row per CDR3 protein. The sample lists roughly 400,000 distinct CDR3 sequences; over 30% were seen once. The sequenced material came from blood. These receptor sequences come from a girl aged 2-10 years with multiple sclerosis. The CDR3 runs from the conserved cysteine through the conserved F or W. A D gene is named only where the DNA matches it firmly. Part of the rows lack a size; the others show once, few, many or a class for expanded clones.

J: TRBJ2-1
V: TRBV20-1
D: -
size: few
DNA: TGCAGTGCTCTCGAGAATGAGGGAATAGGAGAGACCCAGTTCTTC
CDR3: CSALENEGIGETQFF

J: TRBJ2-7
V: TRBV4-3
D: -
size: -
DNA: TGCGCCAGCAGCCAATTACATAGGAGGGATAAGAGCTCCTACGAGCAGTACTTC
CDR3: CASSQLHRRDKSSYEQYF

J: TRBJ2-1
V: TRBV7-3
D: -
size: -
DNA: TGTGCCAGCAGCTTATTTGGGCGGGGTGACAATGAGCAGTTCTTC
CDR3: CASSLFGRGDNEQFF

J: TRBJ2-7
V: TRBV15
D: -
size: -
DNA: TGTGCCACCAGCAGAGATATGCATTCCTACGAGCAGTACTTC
CDR3: CATSRDMHSYEQYF

J: TRBJ2-7
V: TRBV20-1
D: TRBD2
size: few
DNA: TGCAGTGCTAGAGGGGGGGCTAGCGGGAGGACCTACGAGCAGTACTTC
CDR3: CSARGGASGRTYEQYF

J: TRBJ2-5
V: TRBV12-3/TRBV12-4
D: -
size: -
DNA: TGTGCCAGCAACCTGACTAATCTACTTGGGACCCAGTACTTC
CDR3: CASNLTNLLGTQYF

J: TRBJ2-5
V: TRBV5-4
D: TRBD2
size: few
DNA: TGTGCCAGCAGTCGAGGACTAGCGGGGGGCCAGCAGAGAAAAGAGACCCAGTACTTC
CDR3: CASSRGLAGGQQRKETQYF

J: TRBJ2-1
V: TRBV28
D: TRBD1
size: few
DNA: TGTGCCAGCAGTTTAACGGGACAGGGGGGCCCGCTAGGTGCGCAGTTCTTC
CDR3: CASSLTGQGGPLGAQFF

J: TRBJ2-7
V: TRBV19
D: TRBD2
size: few
DNA: TGTGCCAGTAGACGGACTAGCGGGTCATTCTACGAGCAGTACTTC
CDR3: CASRRTSGSFYEQYF

J: TRBJ2-7
V: TRBV7-9
D: -
size: few
DNA: TGTGCCAGCAGCCAGGACATGACAGCGTACGAGCAGTACTTC
CDR3: CASSQDMTAYEQYF

J: TRBJ1-4
V: TRBV28
D: -
size: -
DNA: TGTGCCAGCAGTTTTGTTGGAAAACTGTTTTTT
CDR3: CASSFVGKLFF

J: TRBJ2-3
V: TRBV7-3
D: -
size: few
DNA: TGTGCCAGCAGCTCCTTACGCGGGGAAACTACAGATACGCAGTATTTT
CDR3: CASSSLRGETTDTQYF

J: TRBJ2-2
V: TRBV20-1
D: -
size: -
DNA: TGCAGTGCTAGAGATGGGGGAAGGTTATATTACACCGGGGAGCTGTTTTTT
CDR3: CSARDGGRLYYTGELFF

J: TRBJ2-1
V: TRBV6-1
D: -
size: few
DNA: TGTGCCAGCAGTGATTGGGGTAAGGGCAATGAGCAGTTCTTC
CDR3: CASSDWGKGNEQFF

J: TRBJ1-2
V: TRBV20-1
D: -
size: -
DNA: TGCAGTGCTTGGGGACTGAACTATGGCTACACCTTC
CDR3: CSAWGLNYGYTF

J: TRBJ1-4
V: TRBV27
D: TRBD1
size: few
DNA: TGTGCCAGCAGTGAGACAGGGGAAGAAAAACTGTTTTTT
CDR3: CASSETGEEKLFF

J: TRBJ2-7
V: TRBV4-1
D: TRBD2
size: few
DNA: TGCGCCAGCAGCCAACCTAGCGGGGGTTTCGACGTACTCAGCTCCTACGAGCAGTACTTC
CDR3: CASSQPSGGFDVLSSYEQYF

J: TRBJ1-1
V: TRBV29-1
D: -
size: few
DNA: TGCAGCGTTGAGATTCAGGGCCTGGGCACTGAAGCTTTCTTT
CDR3: CSVEIQGLGTEAFF

J: TRBJ2-7
V: TRBV28
D: -
size: many
DNA: TGTGCCAGCCAAACGGACCTCGTCTTGCACGAGCAGTACTTC
CDR3: CASQTDLVLHEQYF

J: TRBJ2-7
V: TRBV29-1
D: TRBD2
size: few
DNA: TGCAGCGCCGCGCGAGCGGGATTTTCCTACGAGCAGTACTTC
CDR3: CSAARAGFSYEQYF

J: TRBJ1-2
V: TRBV6-5
D: -
size: -
DNA: TGTGCCAGCAGTTACGGAGGGACCTCTAACTATGGCTACACCTTC
CDR3: CASSYGGTSNYGYTF

J: TRBJ2-5
V: TRBV28
D: -
size: few
DNA: TGTGCCAGCAACCAGCAGGAAGAGACCCAGTACTTC
CDR3: CASNQQEETQYF

J: TRBJ2-7
V: TRBV6-5
D: TRBD2
size: few
DNA: TGTGCCAGCAGCACCGGCTCGGGGGGAGGCGAGCAGTACTTC
CDR3: CASSTGSGGGEQYF

J: TRBJ2-1
V: TRBV6-5
D: -
size: -
DNA: TGTGCCAGCAGCCCCGTTGGTGATGAGCAGTTCTTC
CDR3: CASSPVGDEQFF

J: TRBJ2-5
V: TRBV20-1
D: -
size: few
DNA: TGCAGTGCTGTTACGGGATTTATCCAAGAGACCCAGTACTTC
CDR3: CSAVTGFIQETQYF